Sequencing of this T cell receptor beta chain was carried out in a study of graft-versus-host responses after intestinal transplantation. Overall study context: Isolated intestinal, liver-intestinal, or multivisceral transplants had been given to the recipients. Tacrolimus plus steroids were given to all recipients for about three years, preceded by anti-thymocyte globulin induction. Study findings and constraints: GvH clones occurred in recipient marrow; some first appeared in ileum or blood.

Points on this clone: As yet, its antigen is unknown.

CDR1 and CDR2 from the germline V gene are MGHRA and YSYEKL. The CDR3 loop spans 15 amino acids. V dropped 4 bases and J dropped 5; count of bases not matched to a gene: 8. The data were produced by immunoSEQ multiplex PCR, yet TCRdb's version contains in-frame clones alone and is incomplete. The data show about 93,000 clones, with 80% to 95% seen just once and 0.45% to 0.6% held by the top ten. The starting material was unstimulated CD8+ T cells sorted from spleen or lymph node cells, obtained before intestinal transplant. This chain uses TRBV4-1 with TRBJ1-2; 9 bases agree with TRBD1. The clonotype originates from a human donor who received an intestinal transplant. CDR3 DNA sequence: TGCGCCAGCAGCCGTGAGGACAGGGGCCCATATGGCTACACCTTC. It yields the protein CASSREDRGPYGYTF.